The clone carrying this TCR beta chain was detected once. Antigen: not known. Over 18 months, lack of ophthalmopathy progression marked Graves' hyperthyroidism as stable. This sample was included in a study of T cells in Graves' hyperthyroidism and ophthalmopathy. Overall study: Sampling of peripheral blood happened at initial diagnosis, prior to any treatment. Study-level results: Most clonotypes that expanded in the thyroid above 0.001 also showed up in blood.

Unmatched junction bases numbered 20, after V lost 4 bases and J lost 5 bases. Germline values: CDR1 SGHKS, CDR2 YYEKEE (reference sequence). This CDR3 has 19 residues. The source material, RNA transcripts, was used to amplify TCR beta CDR3 regions. Initially, a first-round RT-PCR of the TCR CDR3 employed the HTBI primer set. One entry per CDR3 protein, called by TCRdb with MiXCR from the multiplex PCR reads. The repertoire includes 750,000 to 900,000 distinct CDR3 sequences, around 39% of them detected once, and about 8.9% sits in the top ten. The sequence was obtained from a man aged 18 to 29 with Graves' hyperthyroidism. The rearrangement joins TRBV5-5 to TRBJ2-5; 10 nucleotides agree with TRBD1. Sequences were obtained from blood. The CDR3 DNA sequence: TGTGCCAGCAGCCCTGACAGGGGGCGATGGTCTCATGCCGGGGAGACCCAGTACTTC. It codes for CASSPDRGRWSHAGETQYF.